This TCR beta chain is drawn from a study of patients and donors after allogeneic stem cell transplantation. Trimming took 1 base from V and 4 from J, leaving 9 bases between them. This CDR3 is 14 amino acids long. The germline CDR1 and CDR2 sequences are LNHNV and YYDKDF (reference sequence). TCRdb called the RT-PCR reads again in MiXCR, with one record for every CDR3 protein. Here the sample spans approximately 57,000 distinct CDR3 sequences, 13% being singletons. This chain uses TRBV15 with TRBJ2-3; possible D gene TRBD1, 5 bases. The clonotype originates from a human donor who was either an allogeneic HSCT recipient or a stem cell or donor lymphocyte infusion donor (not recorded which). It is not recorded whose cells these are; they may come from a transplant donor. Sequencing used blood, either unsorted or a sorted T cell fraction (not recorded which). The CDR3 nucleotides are TGTGCCACCAGCAGAGTAGGGGCATCAGATACGCAGTATTTT. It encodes CATSRVGASDTQYF. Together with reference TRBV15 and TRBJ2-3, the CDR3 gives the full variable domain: DAMVIQNPRYQVTQFGKPVTLSCSQTLNHNVMYWYQQKSSQAPKLLFHYYDKDFNNEADTPDNFQSRRPNTSFCFLDIRSPGLGDTAMYLCATSRVGASDTQYFGPGTRLTVL.